Following are 27 T cell receptor beta chains from one sample sequenced in a study of T-cell reconstitution after alpha-beta-depleted transplantation in children. Preparation of the TCRbeta library used unique molecular identifiers. TCRdb re-analysed the PCR reads in MiXCR, keeping a single row per CDR3 protein. The sample lists hundreds of thousands of distinct CDR3 sequences; around 13% were seen once. Sample: PBMCs, taken before TCRalphabeta/CD19-depleted stem cell transplant. These receptors originate from a girl aged 2 to 10 with congenital amegakaryocytic thrombocytopenia, due to receive a stem cell transplant.

This clonotype was seen repeatedly, ten times or more. This chain connects TRBV7-9 to TRBJ2-7, with D unresolved. Germline V lookup: CDR1 SEHNR, CDR2 FQNEAQ (reference sequence). V was pared by 4 bases and J by 1 base, with 14 bases between. There are 15 residues in the CDR3. The DNA of the CDR3 is TGTGCCAGCAGCTCTTCGCAAGGGCTTTCCTACGAGCAGTACTTC. This translates into CASSSSQGLSYEQYF.

This clonotype appeared many times. The chain has TRBV29-1 and TRBJ2-5; tentatively, D is TRBD1 (5 bases). The CDR3 consists of 13 residues. The V end was cut by 1 base, the J end by 4 bases, with 10 bases between. The V gene's germline CDR1 is SQVTM and CDR2 ANQGSEA. The CDR3 sequence: CSVEVQDRETQYF. CDR3 coding DNA: TGCAGCGTTGAAGTTCAAGACAGAGAGACCCAGTACTTC.

On this clonotype: A read error is possible here, since a much larger clone lies one base away. A read error is likely, as this CDR3 ends without the conserved phenylalanine or tryptophan. V and J are TRBV7-8 and TRBJ2-7, with D perhaps TRBD2 (5 bases). Trimming shortened V by 1 base and J by 3 bases, and 10 bases separated the two germline ends. The CDR3 has 14 residues. Germline V gene sequence: CDR1 SGHVS, CDR2 FQNEAQ. CDR3 sequence: CASSLGWGDYEQYL. Here the CDR3 DNA reads TGTGCCAGCAGCTTAGGATGGGGAGACTACGAGCAGTACCTC.

This clonotype turned up a few times. The V and J genes are TRBV7-6 and TRBJ2-5; 14 bases are shared with TRBD2. The ends lost 5 bases at V and 4 bases at J; junction bases unmatched: 15. This CDR3 is 19 amino acids long. Germline lookup yields CDR1 SGHVS and CDR2 FNYEAQ. CDR3 coding DNA: TGTGCCAGCAGCGACATAGGGACTAGCGGGAGTGTTGGTATAGAGACCCAGTACTTC. Translation gives CASSDIGTSGSVGIETQYF.

For this clonotype: Without the conserved terminal phenylalanine or tryptophan, this CDR3 likely stems from a read error. The chain employs TRBV7-2 and TRBJ2-2, with D perhaps being TRBD1 or TRBD2 (5 bases each). The germline V gene encodes CDR1 SGHTA and CDR2 FQGNSA. Trimming stripped 1 base from V and 6 bases from J, with 9 bases between. The CDR3 consists of 14 residues. The CDR3 loop reads CASSLVVGAGELFY. The CDR3 region has the DNA TGTGCCAGCAGCTTAGTTGTGGGGGCCGGGGAGCTGTTTTAT.

This clonotype was seen many times. The chain uses TRBV5-1 and TRBJ2-7, with 11 bases lining up with TRBD2. Germline loops: CDR1 SGHRS, CDR2 YFSETQ. The CDR3 spans 14 residues. The ends lost 2 bases at V and 6 bases at J; junction bases unmatched: 4. For the CDR3, the DNA is TGCGCCAGCAGCTTTACCCTAGCGGGAGGCGAGCAGTACTTC. It specifies CASSFTLAGGEQYF.

The genes are TRBV5-5 and TRBJ2-2, with D tentatively TRBD1 (6 bases). V lost 0 bases and J lost 5, with 11 bases in between. This CDR3 is 15 amino acids long. Germline assignment: CDR1 SGHKS and CDR2 YYEKEE (reference sequence). DNA for the CDR3: TGTGCCAGCAGCTTGGATATAGGGGGTACCGGGGAGCTGTTTTTT. This gives the protein CASSLDIGGTGELFF.

Ten or more counts support this clonotype. This chain links TRBV5-1 with TRBJ2-5; D possibly corresponds to TRBD1 (6 bases). CDR1 and CDR2 from the germline V gene are SGHRS and YFSETQ. CDR3 length: 15 residues. Trimming removed 4 bases at V and 3 bases at J, with 16 bases between. This CDR3 reads CASSETSGTKETQYF. As DNA, the CDR3 is TGCGCCAGCAGCGAAACATCCGGGACAAAAGAGACCCAGTACTTC. Full variable domain (outside the CDR3, taken from reference TRBV5-1 and TRBJ2-5): KAGVTQTPRYLIKTRGQQVTLSCSPISGHRSVSWYQQTPGQGLQFLFEYFSETQRNKGNFPGRFSGRQFSNSRSEMNVSTLELGDSALYLCASSETSGTKETQYFGPGTRLLVL.

In its sample, this clonotype was seen a few times. The chain joins TRBV29-1 to TRBJ2-5; 8 positions agree with TRBD2. V lost 4 bases to trimming and J lost 5 bases; unmatched junction nucleotides: 6. The CDR3 loop spans 13 amino acids. The germline V gene has CDR1 SQVTM and CDR2 ANQGSEA. In nucleotides, the CDR3 is TGCAGCGTTGCTAGCGGGCTACAGGAGACCCAGTACTTC. Its protein is CSVASGLQETQYF. The variable domain in full, with the rest retrieved from reference TRBV29-1 and TRBJ2-5, is SAVISQKPSRDICQRGTSLTIQCQVDSQVTMMFWYRQQPGQSLTLIATANQGSEATYESGFVIDKFPISRPNLTFSTLTVSNMSPEDSSIYLCSVASGLQETQYFGPGTRLLVL.

This clonotype was counted at least ten times. At one of its ends the junction is not consistent with the germline gene, which may arise from a read error. The rearrangement links TRBV29-1 to TRBJ2-7, with D tentatively TRBD2 (5 bases). From germline, CDR1 is SQVTM and CDR2 ANQGSEA. The CDR3 is made up of 11 amino acids. CDR3 amino acids: CSVELGRESVF. CDR3 coding DNA: TGCAGCGTTGAATTAGGACGGGAATCGGTCTTC.

This clonotype appeared many times. The chain employs TRBV20-1 and TRBJ2-7; D may be TRBD1 or TRBD2 (5 bases each). Germline CDR1 and CDR2: DFQATT and SNEGSKA (reference sequence). V was cut by 4 bases and J by 6 bases, with 19 bases left in between. CDR3 size: 14 residues. The CDR3: CSATPAPEGLEQYF. The DNA for the CDR3 is TGCAGTGCTACCCCAGCCCCTGAGGGGCTCGAGCAGTACTTC.

This clonotype was seen more than once but under ten times. The genes are TRBV24-1 and TRBJ2-1; D unresolved. Looked up from germline, CDR1 is KGHDR and CDR2 is SFDVKD. The CDR3 has 13 residues. V was shortened by 5 bases and J by 8 bases, with 12 bases between the two germline ends. CDR3 protein: CATSGNHGYEQFF. In DNA, the CDR3 is TGTGCCACCAGTGGCAATCACGGATATGAGCAGTTCTTC.

This clonotype showed up many times. This sequence joins TRBV10-3 and TRBJ2-5; tentative D call: TRBD1 (7 bases). Trimming shortened V by 3 bases and J by 3 bases, and 11 bases separated the two germline ends. In germline, CDR1 is ENHRY, CDR2 SYGVKD. The CDR3 covers 14 residues. The CDR3 DNA reads TGTGCCATCAGTGATCAGGGGGGTGAAGAGACCCAGTACTTC. It is translated as CAISDQGGEETQYF.

This clonotype was detected ten times or more. The chain is built from TRBV20-1 and TRBJ1-6; the match to TRBD1 covers 8 bases. This CDR3 is 14 amino acids long. CDR1 and CDR2 (germline): DFQATT, SNEGSKA (reference sequence). V was pared by 2 bases and J by 10 bases, with 7 bases of the junction left unmatched. The CDR3 sequence is CSARSRTGLSPLHF. CDR3 in DNA: TGCAGTGCTAGATCCCGGACAGGGTTGTCACCCCTCCACTTT.

This clonotype was counted only a few times. The chain is built from TRBV29-1 and TRBJ2-3; D could derive from TRBD1 or TRBD2 (5 bases each). Looked up from germline, CDR1 is SQVTM and CDR2 is ANQGSEA. This CDR3 is 15 amino acids long. V dropped 5 bases and J dropped 0 bases, with 15 bases sitting between them. For the CDR3, the DNA is TGCAGCGTTCTTGGGGGAATATCTAGCACAGATACGCAGTATTTT. Residues: CSVLGGISSTDTQYF.

This clonotype was seen many times. The chain combines TRBV7-2 with TRBJ2-3; 12 bases are a match to TRBD2. Germline assignment: CDR1 SGHTA and CDR2 FQGNSA. The CDR3 runs to 17 residues. J gave up 7 bases and V 4 bases, and 12 bases lay outside the gene matches. Written as DNA, the CDR3 is TGTGCCAGCAGCTCGCAACGACTAGCGGGAGTTATGAATACGCAGTATTTT. Translated: CASSSQRLAGVMNTQYF.

This clonotype was detected only a few times. V usage is TRBV27 and J usage is TRBJ2-3; 8 bases fit TRBD2. The CDR3 spans 16 residues. The V and J ends lost 2 bases and 5 bases, in that order; junction bases with no gene match: 9. Germline V gene sequence: CDR1 MNHEY, CDR2 SMNVEV (reference sequence). CDR3 residues: CASSLSGAGGLDTQYF. The CDR3 region has the DNA TGTGCCAGCAGTTTAAGTGGGGCGGGGGGCCTAGATACGCAGTATTTT.

This clonotype was seen a few times. The rearrangement links TRBV20-1 to TRBJ2-6, with a possible D match to TRBD1 (6 bases). Trimming stripped 6 bases from V and 3 bases from J, with 15 bases between. The CDR3 runs to 15 residues. From germline, CDR1 is DFQATT and CDR2 SNEGSKA (reference sequence). The CDR3 region has the DNA TGCAGTGCGCCGAAAGGGGGAAGTGGGGCCAACGTCCTGACTTTC. This encodes CSAPKGGSGANVLTF.

The J gene is TRBJ2-1, the V gene TRBV7-9; 11 nucleotides align to TRBD2. J lost 6 bases, V lost 5 bases, and 6 bases had no gene match. Germline loops: CDR1 SEHNR, CDR2 FQNEAQ (reference sequence). The CDR3 is 15 residues long. As DNA, the CDR3 is TGTGCCAGCAGCCTACGGACTAGCGGGTTCAATGAGCAGTTCTTC. Its protein is CASSLRTSGFNEQFF.

At least ten counts were recorded for this clonotype. The genes are TRBV7-9 and TRBJ1-2, with a weak D call TRBD1 (5 bases). Looked up from germline, CDR1 is SEHNR and CDR2 is FQNEAQ (reference sequence). The CDR3 runs 13 residues. V was shortened by 5 bases and J by 6 bases, with 13 bases between the two germline ends. DNA for the CDR3: TGTGCCAGCAGCCACGGGGGGTTGCATGGCTACACCTTC. It yields the protein CASSHGGLHGYTF.

This clonotype has more than one count but fewer than ten. V and J are TRBV20-1 and TRBJ2-7; a weak D match, TRBD2 (5 bases). There are 12 residues in the CDR3. Deletions cut 5 bases from V and 0 bases from J, with 8 bases between. From germline, CDR1 is DFQATT and CDR2 SNEGSKA (reference sequence). CDR3 protein: CSASGFSYEQYF. Here the CDR3 DNA reads TGCAGTGCTTCGGGATTCTCCTACGAGCAGTACTTC.

This clonotype has a count of ten or more. The chain is built from TRBV29-1 and TRBJ2-7; D uncertain. CDR1 and CDR2 from the germline V gene are SQVTM and ANQGSEA. This CDR3 spans 16 amino acids. V was cut by 1 base and J by 2 bases, with 18 bases left in between. CDR3 DNA: TGCAGCGTTGAAGGAGGCGATTTGAACCCACCCTACGAGCAGTACTTC. Encoded protein: CSVEGGDLNPPYEQYF.

There are a few counts of this clonotype. The DNA for the CDR3 is TGTGCCAGCAGTTTCTTACAGGAAAACATTCAGTACTTC. Translation: CASSFLQENIQYF. The chain has TRBV28 and TRBJ2-4, with D possibly TRBD1 on 5 matching bases. This CDR3 comprises 13 residues. Germline V gene lookup returns CDR1 MDHEN and CDR2 SYDVKM. The V end lost 3 bases, the J end lost 5 bases, and 8 bases lay between the germline ends.

The CDR3 region is CASSSPPSVLYNEQFF. The CDR3 coding sequence is TGTGCCAGCAGCTCCCCGCCTAGCGTTCTCTACAATGAGCAGTTCTTC. The rearrangement uses TRBV7-6 and TRBJ2-1; a weak D match, TRBD2 (6 bases). Germline V gene sequence: CDR1 SGHVS, CDR2 FNYEAQ. The CDR3 has 16 amino acids. Trimming cost V 4 bases and J 3 bases, with 16 bases left between them.

In this sample, this clonotype turned up many times. V usage is TRBV3-1 and J usage is TRBJ2-1; 10 bases match TRBD2. The CDR3 covers 17 residues. V shed 7 bases, J shed 3 bases, and the junction held 12 bases outside the gene matches. CDR1 LGHDT and CDR2 YNNKEL come from the germline V gene (reference sequence). The CDR3 protein is CASKSGRTSGYYNEQFF. The CDR3 DNA is TGTGCCAGCAAGTCGGGTAGGACTAGCGGTTACTACAATGAGCAGTTCTTC.

This chain links TRBV25-1 with TRBJ2-1; D gene ambiguous. This CDR3 is built from 18 residues. The V end was cut by 9 bases, the J end by 6 bases, with 30 bases between. In germline, CDR1 is MGHDK, CDR2 SYGVNS. CDR3 in amino acids: CARHNQPRCSKTFNEQFF. In nucleotides, the CDR3 is TGTGCCAGACACAACCAGCCCAGATGCTCTAAAACGTTCAATGAGCAGTTCTTC.

This clonotype was seen many times. This chain uses TRBV20-1 with TRBJ2-7; the D call may be TRBD1 or TRBD2 (5 bases each). The germline V and J ends were trimmed by 6 bases and 0 bases, with 15 bases remaining between them. CDR1 and CDR2 from the germline V gene are DFQATT and SNEGSKA (reference sequence). The CDR3 extends over 14 amino acids. CDR3: CSATGAGSSYEQYF. DNA of the CDR3: TGCAGTGCCACCGGGGCAGGCAGCTCCTACGAGCAGTACTTC.